The 7 T cell receptor beta chains in this list originate from one sample, sequenced in a study of blood T cells in healthy people across ages. A second roughly 6 to 11 cycle PCR used barcoded and J-beta primers. TCRdb analysed the 5' RACE reads with MiXCR anew, one entry per CDR3 protein. This table holds 910,000 or so distinct CDR3 sequences, around 54% found once. Material for sequencing was blood. The receptors were gathered from a woman aged 55-75 years in good health.

This chain joins TRBV4-3 and TRBJ2-1, with 7 nucleotides matching TRBD2. Germline lookup yields CDR1 LGHNA and CDR2 YSLEER. The CDR3 is made up of 16 amino acids. With 0 bases clipped from V and 10 bases from J, the junction kept 12 bases outside the gene matches. The CDR3 bases are TGCGCCAGCAGCCAAGATTTGTTGCGGGAGACCTACGAGCAGTTCTTC. It is translated as CASSQDLLRETYEQFF.

The rearrangement uses TRBV28 and TRBJ2-5; 8 nucleotides match TRBD1. The length of the CDR3 is 12 residues. The V segment lost 10 bases and the J segment 3 bases; nucleotides outside the gene matches: 4. Germline V gene sequence: CDR1 MDHEN, CDR2 SYDVKM. The CDR3 sequence: CATKQGEETQYF. DNA of the CDR3: TGTGCCACTAAACAGGGGGAAGAGACCCAGTACTTC.

Here the CDR3 DNA reads TGTGCCAGCAGGACAGTTTCGTATCAGCCCCAGCATTTT. Translating it yields CASRTVSYQPQHF. The chain carries TRBV28 and TRBJ1-5, with D tentatively TRBD1 (5 bases). CDR3 length equals 13 residues. CDR1 MDHEN and CDR2 SYDVKM come from the germline V gene. V gave up 6 bases and J gave up 5 bases, with 11 bases separating them.

This clonotype was seen only a few times. The chain uses TRBV7-2 and TRBJ2-7, with D uncertain. The germline V and J ends were trimmed by 3 bases and 2 bases, with 11 bases remaining between them. Germline lookup yields CDR1 SGHTA and CDR2 FQGNSA. The CDR3 extends over 14 amino acids. This CDR3 is CASSFSLLTYEQYF. CDR3 nucleotide sequence: TGTGCCAGCAGCTTCTCACTTCTCACCTACGAGCAGTACTTC.

This chain uses TRBV11-2 with TRBJ1-1; D remains ambiguous. Germline CDR1 and CDR2: SGHAT and FQNNGV. V lost 2 bases, J lost 4 bases, and 14 bases lay in between. The CDR3 is 15 amino acids. CDR3 sequence: CASSLFVQVRTEAFF. The DNA of the CDR3 is TGTGCCAGCAGCTTATTTGTCCAAGTACGCACTGAAGCTTTCTTT.

V and J are TRBV2 and TRBJ2-1; D is ambiguous. The CDR3 extends over 11 amino acids. The V gene's germline CDR1 is SNHLY and CDR2 FYNNEI. V lost 5 bases, J lost 10 bases, and 9 bases lay in between. DNA of the CDR3: TGTGCCAGCAGTAAAATCACCGAGCAGTTCTTC. Its translation is CASSKITEQFF.

The chain links TRBV25-1 to TRBJ2-7; 7 bases match TRBD2. The CDR3 totals 14 residues. Germline values: CDR1 MGHDK, CDR2 SYGVNS. The J segment lost 2 bases and the V segment lost 1 base, leaving 2 bases of the junction unmatched. The CDR3 coding sequence is TGTGCCAGCAGTGAATTCGGGGGGACCTACGAGCAGTACTTC. This codes for CASSEFGGTYEQYF.